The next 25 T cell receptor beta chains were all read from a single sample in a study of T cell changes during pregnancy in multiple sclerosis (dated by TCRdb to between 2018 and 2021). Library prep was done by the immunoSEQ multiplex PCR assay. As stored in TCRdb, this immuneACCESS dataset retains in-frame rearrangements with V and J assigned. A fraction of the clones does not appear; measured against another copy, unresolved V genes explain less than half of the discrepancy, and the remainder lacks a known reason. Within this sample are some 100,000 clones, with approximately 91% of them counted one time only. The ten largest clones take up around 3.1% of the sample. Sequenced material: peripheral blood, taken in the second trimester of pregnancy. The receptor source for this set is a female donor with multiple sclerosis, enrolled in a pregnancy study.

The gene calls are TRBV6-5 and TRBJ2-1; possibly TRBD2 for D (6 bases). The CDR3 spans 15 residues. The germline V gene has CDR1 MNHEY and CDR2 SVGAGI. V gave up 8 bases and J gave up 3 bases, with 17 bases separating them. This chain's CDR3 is CASEPQGLFYNEQFF. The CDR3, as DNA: TGTGCCAGCGAGCCTCAGGGACTCTTCTACAATGAGCAGTTCTTC.

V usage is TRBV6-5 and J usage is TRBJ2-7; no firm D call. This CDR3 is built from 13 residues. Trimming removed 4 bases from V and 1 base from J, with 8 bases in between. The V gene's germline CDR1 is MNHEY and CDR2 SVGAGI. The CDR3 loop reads CASSLAPSYEQYF. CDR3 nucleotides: TGTGCCAGCAGTTTGGCTCCGTCCTACGAGCAGTACTTC.

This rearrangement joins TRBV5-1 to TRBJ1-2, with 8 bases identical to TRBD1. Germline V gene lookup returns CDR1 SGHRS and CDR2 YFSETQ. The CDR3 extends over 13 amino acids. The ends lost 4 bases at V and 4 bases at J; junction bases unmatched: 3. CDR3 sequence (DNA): TGCGCCAGCAGCGAGGGACAGGCCTATGGCTACACCTTC. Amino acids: CASSEGQAYGYTF.

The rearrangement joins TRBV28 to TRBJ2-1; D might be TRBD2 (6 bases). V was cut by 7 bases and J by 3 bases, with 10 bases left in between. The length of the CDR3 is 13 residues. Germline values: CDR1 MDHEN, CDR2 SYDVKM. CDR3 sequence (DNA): TGTGCCAGCACCCTAGCGAGCTACAATGAGCAGTTCTTC. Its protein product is CASTLASYNEQFF.

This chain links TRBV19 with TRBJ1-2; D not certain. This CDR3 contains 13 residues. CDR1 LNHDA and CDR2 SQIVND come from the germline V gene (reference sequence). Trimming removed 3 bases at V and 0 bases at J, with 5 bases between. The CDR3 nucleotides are TGTGCCAGTAGTATGAGCCCTAACTATGGCTACACCTTC. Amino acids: CASSMSPNYGYTF.

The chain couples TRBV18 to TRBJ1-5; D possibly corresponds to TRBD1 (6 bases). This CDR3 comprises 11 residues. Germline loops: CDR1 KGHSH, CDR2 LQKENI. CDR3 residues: CPWAGAQPQHF. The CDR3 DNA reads TGTCCATGGGCGGGGGCTCAGCCCCAGCATTTT.

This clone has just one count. CDR3 loop: CASSRWSGRDTGELFF. CDR3 coding DNA: TGTGCCAGTAGTCGATGGAGCGGGAGGGACACCGGGGAGCTGTTTTTT. The rearrangement joins TRBV19 to TRBJ2-2; 10 nucleotides line up with TRBD2. V lost 5 bases and J lost 3; bases outside the gene matches: 6. The CDR3 loop spans 16 amino acids. Germline CDR1 LNHDA, CDR2 SQIVND (reference sequence).

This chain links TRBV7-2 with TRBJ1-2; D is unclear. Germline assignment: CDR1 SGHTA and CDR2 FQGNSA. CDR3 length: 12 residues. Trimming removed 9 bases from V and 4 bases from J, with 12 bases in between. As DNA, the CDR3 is TGTGCCAGTCGCGCCGAATTCTATGGCTACACCTTC. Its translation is CASRAEFYGYTF.

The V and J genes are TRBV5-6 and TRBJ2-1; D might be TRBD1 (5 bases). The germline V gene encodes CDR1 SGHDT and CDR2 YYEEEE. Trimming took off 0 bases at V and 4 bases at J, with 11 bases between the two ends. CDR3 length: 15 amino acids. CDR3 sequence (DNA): TGTGCCAGCAGCTTGGATAGGGGCGGTTACAATGAGCAGTTCTTC. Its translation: CASSLDRGGYNEQFF.

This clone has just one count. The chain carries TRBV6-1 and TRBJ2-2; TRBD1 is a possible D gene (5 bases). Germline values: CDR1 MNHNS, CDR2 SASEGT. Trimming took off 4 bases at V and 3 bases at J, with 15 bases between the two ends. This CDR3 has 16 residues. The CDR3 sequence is CASSALGLPDTGELFF. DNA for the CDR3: TGTGCCAGCAGTGCCTTGGGGCTGCCTGACACCGGGGAGCTGTTTTTT.

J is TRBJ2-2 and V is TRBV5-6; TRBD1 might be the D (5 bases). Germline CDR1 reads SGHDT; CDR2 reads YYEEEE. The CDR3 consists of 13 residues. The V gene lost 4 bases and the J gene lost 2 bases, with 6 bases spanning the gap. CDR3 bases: TGTGCCAGCAGCGGGGCCAACACCGGGGAGCTGTTTTTT. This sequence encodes CASSGANTGELFF.

This CDR3 reads CAISGRVYEQYF. The CDR3 DNA follows: TGTGCCATCAGCGGGAGGGTATACGAGCAGTACTTC. The chain is built from TRBV10-3 and TRBJ2-7; 8 nucleotides align to TRBD2. Germline V gene sequence: CDR1 ENHRY, CDR2 SYGVKD. The J segment lost 4 bases and the V segment lost 6 bases, leaving 2 bases of the junction unmatched. The CDR3 covers 12 residues.

In DNA, the CDR3 is TGTGCCAGCAGTACTCAGGGTAGCTACACTGAAGCTTTCTTT. This codes for CASSTQGSYTEAFF. The chain recombines TRBV6-5 with TRBJ1-1, with D perhaps TRBD1 (5 bases). CDR1 and CDR2 (germline): MNHEY, SVGAGI. V dropped 5 bases and J dropped 3 bases, with 13 bases sitting between them. The CDR3 covers 14 residues.

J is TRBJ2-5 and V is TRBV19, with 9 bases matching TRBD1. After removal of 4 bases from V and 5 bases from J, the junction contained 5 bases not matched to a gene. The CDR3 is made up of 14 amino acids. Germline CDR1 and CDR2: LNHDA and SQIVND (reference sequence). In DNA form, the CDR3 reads TGTGCCAGTAGTACGACAGGGGGTGGGGAGACCCAGTACTTC. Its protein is CASSTTGGGETQYF.

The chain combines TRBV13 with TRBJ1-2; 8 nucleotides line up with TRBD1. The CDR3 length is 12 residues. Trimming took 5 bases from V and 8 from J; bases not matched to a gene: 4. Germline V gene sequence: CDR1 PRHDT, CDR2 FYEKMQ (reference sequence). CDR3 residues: CASSTGQGGYTF. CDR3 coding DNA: TGTGCCAGCAGCACAGGACAGGGAGGCTACACCTTC.

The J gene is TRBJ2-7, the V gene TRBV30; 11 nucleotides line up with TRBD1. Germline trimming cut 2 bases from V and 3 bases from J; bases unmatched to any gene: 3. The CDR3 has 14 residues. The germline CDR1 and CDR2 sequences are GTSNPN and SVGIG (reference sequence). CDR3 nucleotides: TGTGCCTGGAGTTTAGGGACAGGGGGCTACGAGCAGTACTTC. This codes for CAWSLGTGGYEQYF.

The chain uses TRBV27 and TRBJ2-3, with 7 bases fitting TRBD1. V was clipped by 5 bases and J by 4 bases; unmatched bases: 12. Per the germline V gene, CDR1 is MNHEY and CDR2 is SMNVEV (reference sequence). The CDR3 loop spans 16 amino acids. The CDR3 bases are TGTGCCAGCAGTACAAGACAGGGTACGGGGCCAGATACGCAGTATTTT. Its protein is CASSTRQGTGPDTQYF.

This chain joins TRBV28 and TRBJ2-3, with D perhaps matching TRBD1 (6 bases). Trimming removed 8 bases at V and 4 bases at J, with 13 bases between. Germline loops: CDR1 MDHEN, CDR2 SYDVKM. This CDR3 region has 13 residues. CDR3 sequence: CASQQGFPDTQYF. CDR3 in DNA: TGTGCCAGCCAACAGGGTTTCCCAGATACGCAGTATTTT.

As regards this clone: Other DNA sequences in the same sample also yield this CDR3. CDR3 loop: CASSFEGGGYTF. The CDR3 region has the DNA TGCGCCAGCAGTTTTGAAGGGGGAGGCTACACCTTC. The chain uses TRBV5-1 and TRBJ1-2, with D tentatively TRBD1 (6 bases). The germline gives CDR1 SGHRS, CDR2 YFSETQ. The CDR3 runs 12 residues. Trimming took 5 bases from V and 8 from J, leaving 13 bases between them.

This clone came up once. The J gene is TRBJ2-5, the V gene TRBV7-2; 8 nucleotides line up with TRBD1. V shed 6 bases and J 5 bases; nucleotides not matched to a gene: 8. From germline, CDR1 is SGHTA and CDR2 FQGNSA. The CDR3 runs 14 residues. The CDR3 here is CASRPGGTVETQYF. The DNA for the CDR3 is TGTGCCAGCAGACCAGGGGGCACGGTGGAGACCCAGTACTTC.

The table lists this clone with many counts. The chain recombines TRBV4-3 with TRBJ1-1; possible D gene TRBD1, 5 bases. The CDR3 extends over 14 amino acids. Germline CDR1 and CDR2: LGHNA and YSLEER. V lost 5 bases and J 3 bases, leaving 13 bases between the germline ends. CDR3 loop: CASSSKGGDTEAFF. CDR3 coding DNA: TGCGCCAGCAGCTCAAAGGGAGGGGACACTGAAGCTTTCTTT.

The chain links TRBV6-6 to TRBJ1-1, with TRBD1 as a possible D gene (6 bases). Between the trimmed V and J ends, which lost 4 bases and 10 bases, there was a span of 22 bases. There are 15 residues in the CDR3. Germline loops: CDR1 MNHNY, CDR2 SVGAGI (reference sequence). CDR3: CASSFGQNSAARAFF. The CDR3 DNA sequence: TGTGCCAGCAGTTTTGGACAGAACTCAGCAGCTCGAGCTTTCTTT.

This CDR3 is CASSSGTASSYNEQFF. CDR3 nucleotide sequence: TGCGCCAGCAGCTCGGGTACGGCAAGCTCCTACAATGAGCAGTTCTTC. V usage is TRBV5-1 and J usage is TRBJ2-1; D gene uncertain. The V end was cut by 3 bases, the J end by 0 bases, with 13 bases between. Germline V gene lookup returns CDR1 SGHRS and CDR2 YFSETQ. The CDR3 loop spans 16 amino acids.

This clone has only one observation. The CDR3: CASSETPLLDPPYEQYF. The CDR3 region has the DNA TGTGCCAGCAGCGAAACCCCATTACTAGACCCGCCCTACGAGCAGTACTTC. The chain joins TRBV6-1 to TRBJ2-7, with D maybe TRBD2 (5 bases). V was clipped by 6 bases and J by 2 bases, with 23 bases between them. The CDR3 sequence is 17 residues long. Per germline, CDR1 MNHNS and CDR2 SASEGT.

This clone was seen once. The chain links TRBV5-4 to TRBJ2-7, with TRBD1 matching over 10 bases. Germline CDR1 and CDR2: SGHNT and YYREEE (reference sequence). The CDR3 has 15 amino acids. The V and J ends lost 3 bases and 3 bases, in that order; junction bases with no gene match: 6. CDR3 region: CASSYGQGGIYEQYF. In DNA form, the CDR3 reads TGTGCCAGCAGCTACGGACAGGGGGGAATCTACGAGCAGTACTTC.